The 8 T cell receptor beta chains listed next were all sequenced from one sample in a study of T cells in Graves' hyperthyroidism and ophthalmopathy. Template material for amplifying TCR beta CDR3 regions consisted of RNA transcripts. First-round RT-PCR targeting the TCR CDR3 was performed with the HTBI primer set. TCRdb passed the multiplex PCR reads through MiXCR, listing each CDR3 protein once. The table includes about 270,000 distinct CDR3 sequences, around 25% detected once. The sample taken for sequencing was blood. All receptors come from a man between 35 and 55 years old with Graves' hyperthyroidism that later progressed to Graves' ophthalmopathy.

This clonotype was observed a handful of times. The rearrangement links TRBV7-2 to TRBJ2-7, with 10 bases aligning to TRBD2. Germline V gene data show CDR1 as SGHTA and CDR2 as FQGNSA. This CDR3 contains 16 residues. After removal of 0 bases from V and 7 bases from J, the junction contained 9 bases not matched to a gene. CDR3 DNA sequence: TGTGCCAGCAGCTTAGCGGCGGCTAGCGGGAGTGGAGAGCAGTACTTC. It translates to CASSLAAASGSGEQYF.

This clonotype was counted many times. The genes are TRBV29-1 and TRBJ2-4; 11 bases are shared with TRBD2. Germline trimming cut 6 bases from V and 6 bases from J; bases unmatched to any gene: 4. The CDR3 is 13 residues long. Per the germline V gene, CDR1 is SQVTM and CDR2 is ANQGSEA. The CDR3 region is CSVAGTSGNIQYF. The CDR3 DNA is TGCAGCGTAGCCGGGACTAGCGGAAACATTCAGTACTTC.

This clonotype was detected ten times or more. The CDR3 coding sequence is TGTGCCAGCCGCGAGGGTTGGGTTCAGCCCCAGCATTTT. Translation gives CASREGWVQPQHF. The chain is built from TRBV6-5 and TRBJ1-5; D remains unclear. There are 13 residues in the CDR3. The ends were cut back, 8 bases at V and 6 bases at J, with 14 bases in the middle. The germline V gene has CDR1 MNHEY and CDR2 SVGAGI.

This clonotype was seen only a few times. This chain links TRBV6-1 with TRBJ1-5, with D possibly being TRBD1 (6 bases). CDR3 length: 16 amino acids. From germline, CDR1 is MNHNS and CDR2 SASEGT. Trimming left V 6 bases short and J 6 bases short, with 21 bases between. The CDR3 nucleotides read TGTGCCAGCAGAGGTACAGGGCAGGGGAGGCGTCAGCCCCAGCATTTT. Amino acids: CASRGTGQGRRQPQHF.

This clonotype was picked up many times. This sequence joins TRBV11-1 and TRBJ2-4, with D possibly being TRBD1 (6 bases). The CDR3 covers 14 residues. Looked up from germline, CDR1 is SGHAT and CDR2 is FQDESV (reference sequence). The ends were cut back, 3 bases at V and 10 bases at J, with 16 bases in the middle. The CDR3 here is CASSFENRAMIQYF. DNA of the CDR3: TGTGCCAGCAGCTTTGAAAACAGGGCGATGATTCAGTACTTC.

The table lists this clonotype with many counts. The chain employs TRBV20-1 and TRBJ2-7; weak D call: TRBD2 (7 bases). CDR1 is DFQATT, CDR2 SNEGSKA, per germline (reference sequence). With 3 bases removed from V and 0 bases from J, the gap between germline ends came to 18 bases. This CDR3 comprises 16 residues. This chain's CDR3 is CSASIWAGDNSYEQYF. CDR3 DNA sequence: TGCAGTGCTAGTATATGGGCGGGGGACAACTCCTACGAGCAGTACTTC.

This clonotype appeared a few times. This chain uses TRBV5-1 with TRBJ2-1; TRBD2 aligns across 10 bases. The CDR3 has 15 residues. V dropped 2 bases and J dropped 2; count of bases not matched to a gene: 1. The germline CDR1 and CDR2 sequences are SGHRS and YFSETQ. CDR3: CASSFTSGAYNEQFF. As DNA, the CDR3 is TGCGCCAGCAGCTTTACTAGCGGGGCCTACAATGAGCAGTTCTTC.

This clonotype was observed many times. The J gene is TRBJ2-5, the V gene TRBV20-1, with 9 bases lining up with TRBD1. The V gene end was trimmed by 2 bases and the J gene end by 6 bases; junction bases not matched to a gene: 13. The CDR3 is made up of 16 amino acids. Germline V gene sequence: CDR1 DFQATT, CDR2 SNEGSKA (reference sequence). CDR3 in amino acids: CSARSPTPGQGQTQYF. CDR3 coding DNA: TGCAGTGCTAGATCCCCCACCCCGGGACAGGGTCAGACCCAGTACTTC.